Below are 4 T cell receptor beta chains sequenced from a single sample in a study of Tregs in tolerant kidney transplant recipients. Libraries were prepared by immunoSEQ multiplex PCR; TCRdb keeps only in-frame clonotypes and omits some of them. Its clone listing holds tens of thousands of clones. The material sequenced was CD4+ T cells from blood, taken before the transplant. The receptor set was obtained from a human donor who received a combined kidney and bone marrow transplant.

The CDR3 bases that were read are TGCGCCAGCAGCTTGGAAGGACTGGGTACCGGGGAG. Its protein is CASSLEGLGTGE. The entire CDR3 sequence reads CASSLEGLGTGELFF. The V call is TRBV5-1, the J call TRBJ2-2; D may be TRBD2 (5 bases). The read stops 3 residues short of the end of the CDR3; the missing end is completed from the germline J gene. V dropped 0 bases and J dropped 5 bases, with 11 bases sitting between them. Germline CDR1 and CDR2: SGHRS and YFSETQ. The CDR3 spans 15 residues.

About this clone: Coverage ceases 3 residues before the CDR3 finishes, and the germline J gene fills in the end. V and J are TRBV30 and TRBJ1-5, with TRBD1 matching 8 bases. Per germline, CDR1 GTSNPN and CDR2 SVGIG (reference sequence). The V segment lost 2 bases and the J segment 3 bases; nucleotides outside the gene matches: 9. CDR3 size: 16 residues. CDR3 bases read: TGTGCCTGGAGTCCCCAGGACAGGGCGTTCAATCAGCCC. It codes for CAWSPQDRAFNQP. From start to end, the CDR3 is CAWSPQDRAFNQPQHF.

To note about this clone: Sequencing ends 3 residues short of the CDR3 end; the germline J gene provides the rest. This chain links TRBV2 with TRBJ1-2; D possibly corresponds to TRBD1 (6 bases). Germline V gives CDR1 SNHLY, CDR2 FYNNEI. CDR3 length: 13 amino acids. The V end was cut by 10 bases, the J end by 4 bases, with 16 bases between. CDR3 amino acids: CATPGGGGYGYTF. The covered CDR3 bases are TGTGCCACCCCGGGGGGGGGCGGCTATGGC.

As regards this clone: The sequenced fragment ends 3 residues before the CDR3 boundary, so the rest is inferred from the germline J gene. The chain combines TRBV18 with TRBJ1-5; D is perhaps TRBD1 (6 bases). Germline V CDR1 and CDR2: KGHSH, LQKENI. The CDR3 sequence is 16 residues long. V lost 2 bases and J lost 2, with 13 bases in between. CDR3 DNA, as far as it was read: TGTGCCAGCTCACCAACAGGGAAGTCGGGCAATCAGCCC. Translating gives CASSPTGKSGNQP. The CDR3 in its entirety is CASSPTGKSGNQPQHF.